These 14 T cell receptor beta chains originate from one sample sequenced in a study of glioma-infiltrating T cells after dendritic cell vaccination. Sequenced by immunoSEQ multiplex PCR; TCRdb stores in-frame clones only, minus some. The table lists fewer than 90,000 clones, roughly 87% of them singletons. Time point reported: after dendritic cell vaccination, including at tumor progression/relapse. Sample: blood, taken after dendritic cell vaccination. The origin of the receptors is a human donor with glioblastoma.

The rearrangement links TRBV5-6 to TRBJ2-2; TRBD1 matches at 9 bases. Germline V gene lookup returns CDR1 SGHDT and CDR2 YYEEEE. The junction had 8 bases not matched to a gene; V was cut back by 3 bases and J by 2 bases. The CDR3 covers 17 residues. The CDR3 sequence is CASSYYRGRGNTGELFF. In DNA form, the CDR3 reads TGTGCCAGCAGCTATTACAGGGGGCGAGGTAACACCGGGGAGCTGTTTTTT.

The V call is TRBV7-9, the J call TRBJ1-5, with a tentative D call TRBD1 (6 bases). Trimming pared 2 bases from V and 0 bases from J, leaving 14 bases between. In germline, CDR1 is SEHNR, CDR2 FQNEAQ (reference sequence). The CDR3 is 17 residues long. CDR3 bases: TGTGCCAGCAGCTTATCGGGACACTCATATAGCAATCAGCCCCAGCATTTT. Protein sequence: CASSLSGHSYSNQPQHF.

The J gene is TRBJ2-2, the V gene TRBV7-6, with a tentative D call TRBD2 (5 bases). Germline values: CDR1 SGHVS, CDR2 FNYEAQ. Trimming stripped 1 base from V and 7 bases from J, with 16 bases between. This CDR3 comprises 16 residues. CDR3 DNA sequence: TGTGCCAGCAGCTTAGACTCAAGTTCCGGGAACGGGGAGCTGTTTTTT. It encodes CASSLDSSSGNGELFF.

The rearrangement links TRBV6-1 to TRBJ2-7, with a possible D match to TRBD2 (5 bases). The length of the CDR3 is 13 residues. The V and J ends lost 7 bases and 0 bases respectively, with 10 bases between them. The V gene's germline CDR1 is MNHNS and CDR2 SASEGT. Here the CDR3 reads CASTERYSYEQYF. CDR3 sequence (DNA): TGTGCCAGCACAGAGCGGTACTCCTACGAGCAGTACTTC.

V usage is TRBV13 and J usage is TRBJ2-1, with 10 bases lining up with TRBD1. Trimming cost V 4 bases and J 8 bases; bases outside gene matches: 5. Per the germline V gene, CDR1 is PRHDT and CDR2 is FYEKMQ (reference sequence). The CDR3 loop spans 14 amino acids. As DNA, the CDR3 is TGTGCCAGCAGCTCGGGACAGGGGAGTCATGAGCAGTTCTTC. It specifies CASSSGQGSHEQFF.

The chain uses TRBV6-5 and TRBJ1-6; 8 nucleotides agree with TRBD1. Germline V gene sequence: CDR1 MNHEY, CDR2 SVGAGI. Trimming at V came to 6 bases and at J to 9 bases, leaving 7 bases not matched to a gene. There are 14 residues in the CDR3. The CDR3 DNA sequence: TGTGCCAGCAGCCCGGGGCAGGGGGCTTCACCCCTCCACTTT. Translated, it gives CASSPGQGASPLHF.

Here the CDR3 reads CASRKIAGGGGELFF. DNA for the CDR3: TGTGCCAGCAGGAAGATAGCGGGGGGTGGCGGGGAGCTGTTTTTT. This chain connects TRBV2 to TRBJ2-2, with 10 positions matching TRBD2. The CDR3 sequence is 15 residues long. CDR1 is SNHLY, CDR2 FYNNEI, per germline. V trimming: 6 bases; J trimming: 7 bases; junction bases outside the gene matches: 8.

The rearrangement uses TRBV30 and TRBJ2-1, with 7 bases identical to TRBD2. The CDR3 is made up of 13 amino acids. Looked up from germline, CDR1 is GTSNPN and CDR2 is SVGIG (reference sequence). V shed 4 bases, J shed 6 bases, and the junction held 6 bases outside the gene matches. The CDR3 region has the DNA TGTGCCTGGACCGGACTAGGTTTCAATGAGCAGTTCTTC. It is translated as CAWTGLGFNEQFF.

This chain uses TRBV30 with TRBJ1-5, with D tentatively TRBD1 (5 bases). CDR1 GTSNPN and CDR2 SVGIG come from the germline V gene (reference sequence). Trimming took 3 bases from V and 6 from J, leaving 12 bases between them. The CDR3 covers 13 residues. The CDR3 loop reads CAWSPGVSQPQHF. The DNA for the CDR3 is TGTGCCTGGAGCCCGGGGGTTAGTCAGCCCCAGCATTTT.

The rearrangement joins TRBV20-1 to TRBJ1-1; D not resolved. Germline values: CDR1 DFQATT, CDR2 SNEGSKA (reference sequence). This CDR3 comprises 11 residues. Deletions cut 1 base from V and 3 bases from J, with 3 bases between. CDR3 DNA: TGCAGTGCTAGAGTAGACACTGAAGCTTTCTTT. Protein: CSARVDTEAFF.

Here the CDR3 DNA reads TGTGCCTGGAGTCTGACTAGCATGGACGGGGAGCTGTTTTTT. This gives the protein CAWSLTSMDGELFF. This chain uses TRBV30 with TRBJ2-2; 7 bases are shared with TRBD2. The CDR3 loop spans 14 amino acids. Germline V gene data show CDR1 as GTSNPN and CDR2 as SVGIG (reference sequence). V dropped 2 bases and J dropped 7; count of bases not matched to a gene: 7.

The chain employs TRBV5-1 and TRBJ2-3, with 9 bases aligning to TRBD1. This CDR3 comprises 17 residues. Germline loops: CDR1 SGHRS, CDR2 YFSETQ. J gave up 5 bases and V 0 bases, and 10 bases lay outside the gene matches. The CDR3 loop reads CASSLEGTGTVGDTQYF. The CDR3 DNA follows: TGCGCCAGCAGCTTGGAGGGGACAGGGACAGTGGGAGATACGCAGTATTTT.

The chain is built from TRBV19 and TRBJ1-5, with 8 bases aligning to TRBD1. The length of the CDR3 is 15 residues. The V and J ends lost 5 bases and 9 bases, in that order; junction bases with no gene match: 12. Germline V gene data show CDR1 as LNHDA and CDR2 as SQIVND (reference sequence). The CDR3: CASSPPDRAGRPQHF. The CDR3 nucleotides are TGTGCCAGTAGTCCTCCGGACAGGGCAGGTAGGCCCCAGCATTTT.

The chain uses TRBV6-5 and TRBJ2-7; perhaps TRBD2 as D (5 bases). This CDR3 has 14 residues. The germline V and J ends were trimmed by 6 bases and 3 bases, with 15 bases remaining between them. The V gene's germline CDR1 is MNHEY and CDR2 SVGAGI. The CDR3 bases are TGTGCCAGCAGCTCCACCGCGCGGGTCTACGAGCAGTACTTC. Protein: CASSSTARVYEQYF.